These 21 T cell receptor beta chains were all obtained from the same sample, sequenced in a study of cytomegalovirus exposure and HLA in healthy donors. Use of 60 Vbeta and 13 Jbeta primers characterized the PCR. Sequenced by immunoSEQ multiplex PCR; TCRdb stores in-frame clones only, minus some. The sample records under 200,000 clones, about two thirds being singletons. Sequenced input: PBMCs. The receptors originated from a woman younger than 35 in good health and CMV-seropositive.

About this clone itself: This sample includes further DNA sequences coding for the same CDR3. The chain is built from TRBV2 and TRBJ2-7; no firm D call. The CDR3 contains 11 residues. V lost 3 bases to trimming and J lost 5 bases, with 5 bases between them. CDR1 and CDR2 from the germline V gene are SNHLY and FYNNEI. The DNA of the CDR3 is TGTGCCAGCAGTGAGTTTAACGAGCAGTACTTC. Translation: CASSEFNEQYF.

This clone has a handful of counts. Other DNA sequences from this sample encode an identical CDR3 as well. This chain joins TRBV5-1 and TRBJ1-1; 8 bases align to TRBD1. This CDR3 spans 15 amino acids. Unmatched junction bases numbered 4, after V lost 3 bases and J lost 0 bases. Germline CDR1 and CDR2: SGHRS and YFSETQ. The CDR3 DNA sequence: TGCGCCAGCAGCTCCCGACAGGGGTTGAACACTGAAGCTTTCTTT. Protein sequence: CASSSRQGLNTEAFF.

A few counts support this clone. CDR3 coding DNA: TGTGCCAGCACGGGACAGGGTGGCCACGAGCAGTACTTC. Translated: CASTGQGGHEQYF. This chain joins TRBV27 and TRBJ2-5; 9 bases are a match to TRBD1. The J call is in doubt because the DNA end fits TRBJ2-7 better. Per germline, CDR1 MNHEY and CDR2 SMNVEV (reference sequence). The CDR3 loop spans 13 amino acids.

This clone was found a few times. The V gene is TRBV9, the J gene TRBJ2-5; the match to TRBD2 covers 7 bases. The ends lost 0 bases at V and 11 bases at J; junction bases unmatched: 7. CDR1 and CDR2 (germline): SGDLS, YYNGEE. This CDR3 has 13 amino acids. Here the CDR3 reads CASSVEGREGQYF. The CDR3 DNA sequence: TGTGCCAGCAGCGTAGAGGGGAGGGAGGGGCAGTACTTC. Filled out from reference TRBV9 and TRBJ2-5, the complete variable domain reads DSGVTQTPKHLITATGQRVTLRCSPRSGDLSVYWYQQSLDQGLQFLIQYYNGEERAKGNILERFSAQQFPDLHSELNLSSLELGDSALYFCASSVEGREGQYFGPGTRLLVL.

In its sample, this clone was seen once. In DNA, the CDR3 is TGTGCCAGCAGCTCTCCCCGGGACAGGGAAATCAACGAGCAGTACTTC. This translates into CASSSPRDREINEQYF. This rearrangement joins TRBV14 to TRBJ2-7; 9 positions agree with TRBD1. The CDR3 consists of 16 residues. In germline, CDR1 is SGHDN, CDR2 FVKESK. V gave up 5 bases and J gave up 5 bases; unmatched junction bases: 13.

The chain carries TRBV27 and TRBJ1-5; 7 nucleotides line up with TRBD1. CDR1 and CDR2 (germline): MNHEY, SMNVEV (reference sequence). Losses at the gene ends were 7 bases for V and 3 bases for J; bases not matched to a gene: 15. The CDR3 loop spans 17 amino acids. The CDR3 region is CASTLDPTGVLNQPQHF. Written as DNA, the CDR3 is TGTGCCAGCACTCTTGACCCTACAGGGGTTCTCAATCAGCCCCAGCATTTT.

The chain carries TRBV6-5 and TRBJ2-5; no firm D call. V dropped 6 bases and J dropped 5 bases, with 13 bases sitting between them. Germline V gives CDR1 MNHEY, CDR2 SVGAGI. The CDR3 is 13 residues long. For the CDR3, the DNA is TGTGCCAGCAGCAAACGTCTGCGGGAGACCCAGTACTTC. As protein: CASSKRLRETQYF.

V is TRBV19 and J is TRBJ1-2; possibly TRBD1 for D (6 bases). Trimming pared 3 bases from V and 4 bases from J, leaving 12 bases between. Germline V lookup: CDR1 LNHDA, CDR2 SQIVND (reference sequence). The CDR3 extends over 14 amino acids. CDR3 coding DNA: TGTGCCAGTAGTATGGCACAGGGAGTCTATGGCTACACCTTC. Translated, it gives CASSMAQGVYGYTF. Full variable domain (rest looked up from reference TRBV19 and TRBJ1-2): DGGITQSPKYLFRKEGQNVTLSCEQNLNHDAMYWYRQDPGQGLRLIYYSQIVNDFQKGDIAEGYSVSREKKESFPLTVTSAQKNPTAFYLCASSMAQGVYGYTFGSGTRLTVV.

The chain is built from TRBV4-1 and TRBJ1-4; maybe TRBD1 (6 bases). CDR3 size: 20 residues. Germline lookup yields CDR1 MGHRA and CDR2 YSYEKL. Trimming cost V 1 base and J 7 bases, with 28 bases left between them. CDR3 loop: CASSQGGGGGVVLGSEKLFF. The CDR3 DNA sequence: TGCGCCAGCAGCCAAGGGGGCGGGGGCGGGGTGGTCCTGGGCAGTGAAAAACTGTTTTTT.

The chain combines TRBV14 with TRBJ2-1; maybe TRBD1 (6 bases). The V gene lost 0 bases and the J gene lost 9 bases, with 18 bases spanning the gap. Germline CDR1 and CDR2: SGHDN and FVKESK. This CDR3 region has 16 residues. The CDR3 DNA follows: TGTGCCAGCAGCCAAGAAGGAATCAGGGGAAGCGGTGAGCAGTTCTTC. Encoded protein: CASSQEGIRGSGEQFF.

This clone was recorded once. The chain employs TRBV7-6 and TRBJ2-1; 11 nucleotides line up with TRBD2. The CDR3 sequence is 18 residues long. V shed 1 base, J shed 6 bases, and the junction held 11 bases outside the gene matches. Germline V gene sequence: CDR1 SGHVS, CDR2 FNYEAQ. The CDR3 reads CASSLEVRIAGGLNEQFF. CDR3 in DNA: TGTGCCAGCAGCTTAGAAGTTCGTATAGCGGGGGGGCTCAATGAGCAGTTCTTC.

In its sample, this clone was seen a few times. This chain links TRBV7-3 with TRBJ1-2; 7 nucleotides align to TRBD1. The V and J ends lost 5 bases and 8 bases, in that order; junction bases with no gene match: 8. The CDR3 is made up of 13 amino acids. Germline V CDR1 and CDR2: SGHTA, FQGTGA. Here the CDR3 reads CASSGTGDGGYTF. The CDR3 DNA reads TGTGCCAGCAGCGGAACAGGGGATGGCGGCTACACCTTC. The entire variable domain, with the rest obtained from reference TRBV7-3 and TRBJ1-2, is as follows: GAGVSQTPSNKVTEKGKYVELRCDPISGHTALYWYRQSLGQGPEFLIYFQGTGAADDSGLPNDRFFAVRPEGSVSTLKIQRTERGDSAVYLCASSGTGDGGYTFGSGTRLTVV.

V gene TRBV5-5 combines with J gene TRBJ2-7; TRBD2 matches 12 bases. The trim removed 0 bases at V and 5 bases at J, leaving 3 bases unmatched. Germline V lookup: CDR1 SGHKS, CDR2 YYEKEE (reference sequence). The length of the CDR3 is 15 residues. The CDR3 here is CASSLVTSGSHEQYF. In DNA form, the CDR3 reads TGTGCCAGCAGCTTGGTGACTAGCGGGAGCCACGAGCAGTACTTC.

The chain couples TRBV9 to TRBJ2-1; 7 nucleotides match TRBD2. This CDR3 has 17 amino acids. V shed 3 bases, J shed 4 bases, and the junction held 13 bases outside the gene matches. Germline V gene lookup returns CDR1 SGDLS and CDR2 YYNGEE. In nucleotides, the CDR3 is TGTGCCAGCAGCGCGTGGGGAGGAGCGGGGTCTTACAATGAGCAGTTCTTC. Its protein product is CASSAWGGAGSYNEQFF.

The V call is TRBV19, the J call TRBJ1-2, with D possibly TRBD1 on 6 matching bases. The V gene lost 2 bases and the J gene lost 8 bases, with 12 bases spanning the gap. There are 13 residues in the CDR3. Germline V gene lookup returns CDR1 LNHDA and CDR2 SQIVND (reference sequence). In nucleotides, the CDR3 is TGTGCCAGTAGTATACAGGGGCCCTCCGGCTACACCTTC. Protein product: CASSIQGPSGYTF.

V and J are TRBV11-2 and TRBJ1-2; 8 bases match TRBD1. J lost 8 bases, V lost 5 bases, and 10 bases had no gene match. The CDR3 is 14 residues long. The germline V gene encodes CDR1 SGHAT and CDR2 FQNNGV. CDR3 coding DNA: TGTGCCAGCAGCCCACCCGGGACAGGAGGGGGCTACACCTTC. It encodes CASSPPGTGGGYTF.

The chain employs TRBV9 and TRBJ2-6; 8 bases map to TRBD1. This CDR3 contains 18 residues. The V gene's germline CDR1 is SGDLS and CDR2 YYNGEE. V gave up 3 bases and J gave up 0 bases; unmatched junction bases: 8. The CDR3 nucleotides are TGTGCCAGCAGCGAAGGACAGGGCCTAGGCTCTGGGGCCAACGTCCTGACTTTC. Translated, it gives CASSEGQGLGSGANVLTF.

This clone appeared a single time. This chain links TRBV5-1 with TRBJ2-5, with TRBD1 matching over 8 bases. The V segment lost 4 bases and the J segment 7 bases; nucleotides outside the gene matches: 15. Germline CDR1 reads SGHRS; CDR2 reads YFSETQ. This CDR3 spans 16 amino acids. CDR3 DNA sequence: TGCGCCAGCAGCCTCTGGGGGACAGGCCTAAAGACGACCCAGTACTTC. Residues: CASSLWGTGLKTTQYF. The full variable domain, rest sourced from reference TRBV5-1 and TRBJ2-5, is KAGVTQTPRYLIKTRGQQVTLSCSPISGHRSVSWYQQTPGQGLQFLFEYFSETQRNKGNFPGRFSGRQFSNSRSEMNVSTLELGDSALYLCASSLWGTGLKTTQYFGPGTRLLVL.

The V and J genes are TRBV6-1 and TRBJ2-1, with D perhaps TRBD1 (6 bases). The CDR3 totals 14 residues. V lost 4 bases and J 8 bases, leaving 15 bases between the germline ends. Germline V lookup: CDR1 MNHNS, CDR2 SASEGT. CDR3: CASSVRGFVDEQFF. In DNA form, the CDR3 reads TGTGCCAGCAGTGTCAGGGGTTTTGTGGATGAGCAGTTCTTC.

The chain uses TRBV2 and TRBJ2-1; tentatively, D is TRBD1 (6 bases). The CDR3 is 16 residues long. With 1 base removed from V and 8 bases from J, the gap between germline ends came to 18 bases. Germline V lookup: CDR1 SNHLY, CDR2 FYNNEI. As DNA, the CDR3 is TGTGCCAGCAGTGAAGTGCCCAGGGGAAGGGCGCATGAGCAGTTCTTC. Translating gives CASSEVPRGRAHEQFF.

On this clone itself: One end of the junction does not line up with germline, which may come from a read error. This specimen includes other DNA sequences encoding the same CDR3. The CDR3 loop reads CASSSGLLYEQYF. CDR3 DNA: TGTGCCAGCAGCTCGGGACTACTCTACGAGCAGTATTTC. V gene TRBV6-5 combines with J gene TRBJ2-7; 7 bases are a match to TRBD2. Germline CDR1 is MNHEY and CDR2 is SVGAGI. The CDR3 extends over 13 amino acids.